Presented here are 32 T cell receptor beta chains from one specimen sequenced in a study of T cells after yellow fever vaccination. Each CDR3 protein is one row after TCRdb ran MiXCR on the 5' RACE reads. The table lists more than 300,000 distinct CDR3 sequences, around 10% of them singletons, with 3% to 3.5% in the top ten. Sequences were derived from CD4+ T cells sorted from PBMCs, sampled 45 days after the yellow fever booster vaccination. The receptors stem from a man aged 18 to 29 who received the YFV17D yellow fever vaccine.

This clonotype appeared a few times. The chain links TRBV9 to TRBJ2-1, with 9 bases aligning to TRBD2. The CDR3 runs 19 residues. V lost 2 bases, J lost 0 bases, and 12 bases stayed unmatched. CDR1 and CDR2 from the germline V gene are SGDLS and YYNGEE. The CDR3 bases are TGTGCCAGCAGCGTCCGTAGCGGGGGCGTCTCAAGCTCCTACAATGAGCAGTTCTTC. It specifies CASSVRSGGVSSSYNEQFF.

The CDR3 loop is CASSGIRSSYEQYF. The CDR3 DNA sequence: TGTGCCAGCAGCGGAATAAGGAGCTCCTACGAGCAGTACTTC. V usage is TRBV7-2 and J usage is TRBJ2-7; no definite D call. V dropped 5 bases and J dropped 0 bases, with 11 bases sitting between them. This CDR3 is 14 amino acids long. Germline loops: CDR1 SGHTA, CDR2 FQGNSA.

The chain links TRBV11-2 to TRBJ2-3; D assignment may be TRBD1 or TRBD2 (6 bases each). In germline, CDR1 is SGHAT, CDR2 FQNNGV. V was clipped by 1 base and J by 0 bases, with 17 bases between them. This CDR3 is 18 amino acids long. Written as DNA, the CDR3 is TGTGCCAGCAGCTTAGCCTCCGGGGGCGGCCTCAGCACAGATACGCAGTATTTT. Translating it yields CASSLASGGGLSTDTQYF.

This clonotype has more than one count but fewer than ten. This chain uses TRBV7-3 with TRBJ2-1; D may be TRBD2 (5 bases). Germline V gene sequence: CDR1 SGHTA, CDR2 FQGTGA. V lost 5 bases, J lost 0 bases, and 11 bases lay in between. The CDR3 covers 15 residues. The CDR3 loop reads CASSTGMSSYNEQFF. CDR3 bases: TGTGCCAGCAGCACCGGGATGAGCTCCTACAATGAGCAGTTCTTC.

The V gene is TRBV24-1, the J gene TRBJ1-6, with D possibly TRBD1 on 6 matching bases. V was cut by 4 bases and J by 8 bases, with 14 bases left in between. The CDR3 sequence is 15 residues long. CDR1 and CDR2 (germline): KGHDR, SFDVKD. The CDR3 DNA is TGTGCCACCAGTGAAACAGGGTTCGCCGATTCACCCCTCCACTTT. Its protein product is CATSETGFADSPLHF.

For the CDR3, the DNA is TGTGCCAGCAGCCGGGCGGGGGTGGCTTTCTTT. This translates into CASSRAGVAFF. The chain uses TRBV12-3 or TRBV12-4 and TRBJ1-1; TRBD1 might be the D (5 bases). Trimming shortened V by 6 bases and J by 11 bases, and 13 bases separated the two germline ends. This CDR3 has 11 residues.

The chain couples TRBV12-3 or TRBV12-4 to TRBJ1-2; D is perhaps TRBD1 (5 bases). With 5 bases removed from V and 5 bases from J, the gap between germline ends came to 15 bases. This CDR3 region has 14 residues. CDR3 loop: CASSRQGVWYGYTF. DNA of the CDR3: TGTGCCAGCAGTCGCCAGGGAGTTTGGTATGGCTACACCTTC.

This clonotype appeared a few times. The chain employs TRBV9 and TRBJ1-1, with TRBD1 identical over 8 bases. With V trimmed by 3 bases and J by 0 bases, 7 bases remained unmatched. This CDR3 comprises 16 residues. Germline V lookup: CDR1 SGDLS, CDR2 YYNGEE. The CDR3 nucleotides read TGTGCCAGCAGCGGGACAGGGCGGGGTATGAACACTGAAGCTTTCTTT. Translating gives CASSGTGRGMNTEAFF.

This chain joins TRBV7-3 and TRBJ1-2, with D possibly matching TRBD1 (5 bases). The CDR3 consists of 13 residues. Trimming took 5 bases from V and 5 from J, leaving 12 bases between them. The germline V gene encodes CDR1 SGHTA and CDR2 FQGTGA. CDR3 DNA sequence: TGTGCCAGCAGCCAAGGGACCGATTATGGCTACACCTTC. Translation gives CASSQGTDYGYTF.

This clonotype has only a few counts. The V call is TRBV18, the J call TRBJ1-1; D remains unclear. The germline CDR1 and CDR2 sequences are KGHSH and LQKENI. The CDR3 consists of 12 residues. The V gene lost 6 bases and the J gene lost 6 bases, with 11 bases spanning the gap. The CDR3 reads CASSREFAEAFF. The CDR3 nucleotides read TGTGCCAGCTCCCGAGAGTTCGCTGAAGCTTTCTTT.

CDR3 in amino acids: CASSQAMRQSRNIQYF. As DNA, the CDR3 is TGCGCCAGCAGCCAAGCAATGCGACAATCGAGAAACATTCAGTACTTC. V and J are TRBV4-1 and TRBJ2-4; D gene uncertain. The V and J ends lost 1 base and 6 bases respectively, with 16 bases between them. This CDR3 is built from 16 residues. CDR1 and CDR2 from the germline V gene are MGHRA and YSYEKL.

The chain carries TRBV6-2 or TRBV6-3 and TRBJ1-4; D possibly corresponds to TRBD1 (5 bases). Between the trimmed V and J ends, which lost 8 bases and 8 bases, there was a span of 15 bases. Germline V gene data show CDR1 as MNHEY and CDR2 as SVGEGT. The CDR3 has 13 amino acids. CDR3 DNA sequence: TGTGCCAGCGGTGACAGCGCCGGGGAAAAACTGTTTTTT. Protein product: CASGDSAGEKLFF.

J is TRBJ2-5 and V is TRBV2; D not certain. Germline assignment: CDR1 SNHLY and CDR2 FYNNEI. This CDR3 has 11 amino acids. Trimming left V 7 bases short and J 5 bases short, with 8 bases between. The CDR3 sequence is CASTIMETQYF. CDR3 DNA sequence: TGTGCCAGCACCATTATGGAGACCCAGTACTTC. Filled out from reference TRBV2 and TRBJ2-5, the complete variable domain reads EPEVTQTPSHQVTQMGQEVILRCVPISNHLYFYWYRQILGQKVEFLVSFYNNEISEKSEIFDDQFSVERPDGSNFTLKIRSTKLEDSAMYFCASTIMETQYFGPGTRLLVL.

This clonotype was seen repeatedly, ten times or more. In DNA, the CDR3 is TGTGCCAGCAGTTTAGTTAGGGGGCGGGACATTCAGTACTTC. Encoded protein: CASSLVRGRDIQYF. V gene TRBV27 combines with J gene TRBJ2-4, with TRBD1 identical over 7 bases. Per germline, CDR1 MNHEY and CDR2 SMNVEV (reference sequence). The length of the CDR3 is 14 residues. V lost 2 bases, J lost 8 bases, and 6 bases stayed unmatched.

This clonotype turned up a few times. This chain joins TRBV29-1 and TRBJ2-5; a possible D gene is TRBD1 (5 bases). This CDR3 comprises 10 residues. Germline V gives CDR1 SQVTM, CDR2 ANQGSEA. V lost 5 bases, J lost 7 bases, and 8 bases lay in between. CDR3 region: CSVPQGTQYF. The CDR3 coding sequence is TGCAGCGTTCCCCAGGGGACCCAGTACTTC.

The chain joins TRBV5-4 to TRBJ2-5; TRBD2 matches at 15 bases. This CDR3 comprises 17 residues. Germline V gene lookup returns CDR1 SGHNT and CDR2 YYREEE (reference sequence). V dropped 6 bases and J dropped 5; count of bases not matched to a gene: 11. CDR3 sequence reads: CASTRTSGGVISETQYF. CDR3 nucleotides: TGTGCCAGCACCCGGACTAGCGGGGGGGTGATAAGCGAGACCCAGTACTTC.

This chain connects TRBV5-1 to TRBJ2-5, with no clear D. CDR1 is SGHRS, CDR2 YFSETQ, per germline. V gave up 0 bases and J gave up 5 bases, with 11 bases separating them. CDR3 size: 14 residues. The CDR3 sequence: CASSLGVVGETQYF. The CDR3 DNA is TGCGCCAGCAGCTTGGGGGTCGTAGGGGAGACCCAGTACTTC. The complete variable domain, with remaining parts taken from reference TRBV5-1 and TRBJ2-5, reads KAGVTQTPRYLIKTRGQQVTLSCSPISGHRSVSWYQQTPGQGLQFLFEYFSETQRNKGNFPGRFSGRQFSNSRSEMNVSTLELGDSALYLCASSLGVVGETQYFGPGTRLLVL.

This clonotype has only a few counts. The J gene is TRBJ2-5, the V gene TRBV11-2; 8 bases map to TRBD1. In germline, CDR1 is SGHAT, CDR2 FQNNGV. This CDR3 spans 14 amino acids. V dropped 5 bases and J dropped 2; count of bases not matched to a gene: 4. In DNA form, the CDR3 reads TGTGCCAGCAGCATGACAGGGGTGCAAGAGACCCAGTACTTC. Protein sequence: CASSMTGVQETQYF.

V and J are TRBV7-2 and TRBJ1-2; D gene unclear. V was clipped by 5 bases and J by 7 bases, with 14 bases between them. Germline lookup yields CDR1 SGHTA and CDR2 FQGNSA. The CDR3 covers 13 residues. The CDR3 is CASSLGGGSGYTF. The CDR3 nucleotides are TGTGCCAGCAGCCTAGGAGGTGGGTCTGGCTACACCTTC. Complete variable domain (other parts from reference TRBV7-2 and TRBJ1-2): GAGVSQSPSNKVTEKGKDVELRCDPISGHTALYWYRQSLGQGLEFLIYFQGNSAPDKSGLPSDRFSAERTGGSVSTLTIQRTQQEDSAVYLCASSLGGGSGYTFGSGTRLTVV.

This clonotype has ten or more counts. The chain employs TRBV15 and TRBJ1-2, with D uncertain. The germline CDR1 and CDR2 sequences are LNHNV and YYDKDF (reference sequence). Trimming removed 0 bases from V and 4 bases from J, with 3 bases in between. This CDR3 contains 12 residues. The CDR3 protein is CATSRDTYGYTF. CDR3 nucleotides: TGTGCCACCAGCAGAGACACCTATGGCTACACCTTC.

This clonotype appeared many times. V usage is TRBV19 and J usage is TRBJ1-1; the D is unclear. The CDR3 covers 14 residues. Germline assignment: CDR1 LNHDA and CDR2 SQIVND (reference sequence). With 0 bases removed from V and 1 base from J, the gap between germline ends came to 6 bases. CDR3 in amino acids: CASSIDGRNTEAFF. The CDR3 DNA reads TGTGCCAGTAGTATAGACGGACGGAACACTGAAGCTTTCTTT.

In its sample, this clonotype was seen many times. This chain connects TRBV20-1 to TRBJ2-7; 11 bases are a match to TRBD2. Germline V lookup: CDR1 DFQATT, CDR2 SNEGSKA (reference sequence). The ends lost 3 bases at V and 1 base at J; junction bases unmatched: 5. The length of the CDR3 is 15 residues. The CDR3 DNA reads TGCAGTGCTAGCCCATCTAGCGGGGGGTCCTACGAGCAGTACTTC. It specifies CSASPSSGGSYEQYF.

This clonotype was recorded at least ten times. The chain has TRBV9 and TRBJ2-7; the D is unclear. The length of the CDR3 is 16 residues. Trimming took 0 bases from V and 2 from J, leaving 15 bases between them. The V gene's germline CDR1 is SGDLS and CDR2 YYNGEE. CDR3 bases: TGTGCCAGCAGCGTAGTAATAACAGCACCCCCCTACGAGCAGTACTTC. This translates into CASSVVITAPPYEQYF.

In its sample, this clonotype was seen a few times. The CDR3 reads CASSHSSEQGARGPQHF. In DNA, the CDR3 is TGTGCCAGCAGCCATTCAAGCGAACAGGGCGCGAGAGGGCCCCAGCATTTT. The chain recombines TRBV3-1 with TRBJ1-5; D is perhaps TRBD1 (6 bases). This CDR3 comprises 17 residues. In germline, CDR1 is LGHDT, CDR2 YNNKEL (reference sequence). V gave up 3 bases and J gave up 9 bases, with 24 bases separating them.

This clonotype was counted ten times or more. The J gene is TRBJ2-4, the V gene TRBV10-3; D tentatively fits TRBD1 or TRBD2 (6 bases each). Deletions cut 8 bases from V and 2 bases from J, with 10 bases between. This CDR3 comprises 13 residues. Germline CDR1 is ENHRY and CDR2 is SYGVKD. The CDR3 DNA sequence: TGTGCCATCGGGGGGCTGCCCAAAAACATTCAGTACTTC. This translates into CAIGGLPKNIQYF.

This clonotype was seen a handful of times. The genes are TRBV7-2 and TRBJ2-1; no reliable D call. The CDR3 has 13 residues. Looked up from germline, CDR1 is SGHTA and CDR2 is FQGNSA. V was pared by 3 bases and J by 5 bases, with 8 bases between. The CDR3 region has the DNA TGTGCCAGCAGCTTGAACACGGACAATGAGCAGTTCTTC. Its translation is CASSLNTDNEQFF. Looking up the rest from reference TRBV7-2 and TRBJ2-1 gives the full variable domain: GAGVSQSPSNKVTEKGKDVELRCDPISGHTALYWYRQSLGQGLEFLIYFQGNSAPDKSGLPSDRFSAERTGGSVSTLTIQRTQQEDSAVYLCASSLNTDNEQFFGPGTRLTVL.

This clonotype turned up a few times. The chain joins TRBV11-2 to TRBJ2-1, with a possible D match to TRBD1 (5 bases). Trimming removed 4 bases at V and 0 bases at J, with 13 bases between. CDR1 and CDR2 from the germline V gene are SGHAT and FQNNGV. The CDR3 sequence is 16 residues long. CDR3 protein: CASSYRQISSYNEQFF. In nucleotides, the CDR3 is TGTGCCAGCAGCTACCGACAGATCAGCTCCTACAATGAGCAGTTCTTC.

The sample holds a few counts of this clonotype. J is TRBJ1-5 and V is TRBV25-1; tentatively, D is TRBD1 (5 bases). This CDR3 comprises 14 residues. V lost 7 bases, J lost 1 base, and 11 bases lay in between. From germline, CDR1 is MGHDK and CDR2 SYGVNS. The CDR3 protein is CASNRGASNQPQHF. The CDR3 DNA sequence: TGTGCCAGCAACCGCGGGGCAAGCAATCAGCCCCAGCATTTT.

This clonotype came up many times. The chain is built from TRBV29-1 and TRBJ2-1; possibly TRBD1 or TRBD2 for D (5 bases each). Germline CDR1 SQVTM, CDR2 ANQGSEA. The CDR3 contains 13 residues. Trimming took 4 bases from V and 3 from J, leaving 10 bases between them. The DNA of the CDR3 is TGCAGCGTTGGGGGACGTCACTACAATGAGCAGTTCTTC. Its translation: CSVGGRHYNEQFF.

This clonotype was detected a few times. The V call is TRBV23-1, the J call TRBJ1-4; 9 bases match TRBD1. TRBV23-1 is recorded as an ORF, its role being uncertain. The CDR3 has 15 residues. V gave up 4 bases and J gave up 8 bases; unmatched junction bases: 8. The CDR3 nucleotides are TGCGCCAGCAGTCTAGGACAGGGGCCGGGAGAAAAACTGTTTTTT. Amino acids: CASSLGQGPGEKLFF.

This CDR3 is CASSITSSYNEQFF. The DNA of the CDR3 is TGTGCCAGCAGCATCACAAGCTCCTACAATGAGCAGTTCTTC. The chain combines TRBV12-3 or TRBV12-4 with TRBJ2-1, with D uncertain. The germline V and J ends were trimmed by 6 bases and 0 bases, with 9 bases remaining between them. CDR3 length equals 14 residues.

The sample holds many counts of this clonotype. The gene calls are TRBV19 and TRBJ2-3; perhaps TRBD1 as D (6 bases). Germline CDR1 is LNHDA and CDR2 is SQIVND (reference sequence). The CDR3 has 14 residues. V lost 9 bases, J lost 2 bases, and 15 bases lay in between. CDR3 in amino acids: CASRQEHATDTQYF. The CDR3, as DNA: TGTGCCAGCCGACAGGAGCACGCCACAGATACGCAGTATTTT.